This TCR beta chain was recorded in a study of beta chain features in type 1 diabetes. General study findings and limits: Fewer junction insertions and more nucleotide deletions appeared in type 1 diabetes patients. An over-representation of cells with high TCR expression could result from cDNA sequencing. Type 1 diabetes patients had moderately but significantly shorter TCRB CDR3s in all four CD4+ subsets.

V shed 1 base and J 6 bases; nucleotides not matched to a gene: 2. This CDR3 region has 15 residues. Germline lookup yields CDR1 SGHTA and CDR2 FQGNSA. This clone has a handful of counts. No antigen is known for it. One heparinised draw of blood, averaging about 116 mL, came from each donor. Every bit of the isolated RNA underwent reverse transcription, so sequencing read expressed TCRB transcripts. The method was immunoSEQ multiplex PCR; TCRdb's version includes in-frame clones alone and lacks a portion of them. The sample lists about 400,000 clones, around 12% occurring once. Sequencing was performed on naive CD4+ T cells from blood. The chain recombines TRBV7-2 with TRBJ1-5, with TRBD1 matching over 11 bases. The receptor's source is a man between 18 and 35 years old in good health. This CDR3 is CASSLGDRGGQPQHF. DNA for the CDR3: TGTGCCAGCAGCTTAGGGGACAGGGGGGGTCAGCCCCAGCATTTT.